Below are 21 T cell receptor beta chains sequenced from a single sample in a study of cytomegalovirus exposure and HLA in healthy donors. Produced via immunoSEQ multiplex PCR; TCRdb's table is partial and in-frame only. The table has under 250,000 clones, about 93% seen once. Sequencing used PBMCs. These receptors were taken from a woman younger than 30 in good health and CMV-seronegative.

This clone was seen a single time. This CDR3 is CASSLGGGQGPSAQHF. CDR3 coding DNA: TGTGCCAGCAGCTTAGGGGGGGGCCAGGGCCCATCAGCCCAGCATTTT. The chain uses TRBV7-9 and TRBJ1-5; weak D call: TRBD1 (6 bases). V was pared by 1 base and J by 11 bases, with 21 bases between. CDR1 and CDR2 (germline): SEHNR, FQNEAQ (reference sequence). The CDR3 consists of 16 residues.

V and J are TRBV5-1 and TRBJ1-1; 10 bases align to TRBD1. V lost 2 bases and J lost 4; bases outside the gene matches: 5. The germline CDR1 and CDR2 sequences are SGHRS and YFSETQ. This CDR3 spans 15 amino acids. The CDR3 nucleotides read TGCGCCAGCAGCTTTTACCGGGACAGGGGCACTGAAGCTTTCTTT. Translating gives CASSFYRDRGTEAFF.

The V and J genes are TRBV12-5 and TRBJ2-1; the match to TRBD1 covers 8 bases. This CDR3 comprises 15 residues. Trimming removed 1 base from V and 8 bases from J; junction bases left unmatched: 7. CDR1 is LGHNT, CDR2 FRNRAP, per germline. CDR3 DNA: TGTGCTAGTGGTTTGGGGGCAGGGGGCTCGGATGAGCAGTTCTTC. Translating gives CASGLGAGGSDEQFF.

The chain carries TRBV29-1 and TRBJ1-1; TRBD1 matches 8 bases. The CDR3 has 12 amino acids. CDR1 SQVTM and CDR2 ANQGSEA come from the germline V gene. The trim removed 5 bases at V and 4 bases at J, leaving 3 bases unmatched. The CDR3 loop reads CSVWTGPTEAFF. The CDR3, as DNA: TGCAGCGTTTGGACAGGGCCCACTGAAGCTTTCTTT.

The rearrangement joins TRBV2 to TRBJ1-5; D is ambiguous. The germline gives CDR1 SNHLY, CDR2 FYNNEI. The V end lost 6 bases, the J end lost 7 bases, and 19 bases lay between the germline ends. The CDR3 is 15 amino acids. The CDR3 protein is CASRYRVRGGQPQHF. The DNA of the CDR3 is TGTGCCAGCAGATACCGGGTCCGCGGAGGGCAGCCCCAGCATTTT.

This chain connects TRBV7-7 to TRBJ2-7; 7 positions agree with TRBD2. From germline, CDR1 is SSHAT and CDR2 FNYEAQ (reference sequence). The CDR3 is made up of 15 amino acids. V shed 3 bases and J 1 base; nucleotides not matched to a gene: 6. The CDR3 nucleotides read TGTGCCAGCAGCTTCGGAAGCGGGATGTCCTACGAGCAGTACTTC. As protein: CASSFGSGMSYEQYF. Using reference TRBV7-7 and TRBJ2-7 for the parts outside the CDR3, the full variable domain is GAGVSQSPRYKVTKRGQDVTLRCDPISSHATLYWYQQALGQGPEFLTYFNYEAQPDKSGLPSDRFSAERPEGSISTLTIQRTEQRDSAMYRCASSFGSGMSYEQYFGPGTRLTVT.

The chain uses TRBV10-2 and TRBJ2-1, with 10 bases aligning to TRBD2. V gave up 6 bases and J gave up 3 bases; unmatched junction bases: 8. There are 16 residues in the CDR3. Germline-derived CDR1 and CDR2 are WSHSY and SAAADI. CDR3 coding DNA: TGCGCCAGCAGACCCCAGCGGGAGGGCGGCTACAATGAGCAGTTCTTC. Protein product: CASRPQREGGYNEQFF.

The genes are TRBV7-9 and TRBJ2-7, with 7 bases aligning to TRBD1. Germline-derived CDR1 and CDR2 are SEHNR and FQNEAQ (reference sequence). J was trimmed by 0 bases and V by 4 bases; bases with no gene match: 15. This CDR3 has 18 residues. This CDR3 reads CASSSTGLGMWTSYEQYF. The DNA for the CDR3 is TGTGCCAGCAGCTCGACAGGGTTAGGGATGTGGACCTCCTACGAGCAGTACTTC. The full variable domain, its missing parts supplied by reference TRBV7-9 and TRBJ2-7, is DTGVSQNPRHKITKRGQNVTFRCDPISEHNRLYWYRQTLGQGPEFLTYFQNEAQLEKSRLLSDRFSAERPKGSFSTLEIQRTEQGDSAMYLCASSSTGLGMWTSYEQYFGPGTRLTVT.

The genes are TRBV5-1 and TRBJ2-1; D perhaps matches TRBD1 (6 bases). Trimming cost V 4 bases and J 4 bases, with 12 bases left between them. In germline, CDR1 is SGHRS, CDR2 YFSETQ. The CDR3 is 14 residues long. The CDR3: CASSPGTLYNEQFF. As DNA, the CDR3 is TGCGCCAGCAGCCCCGGGACACTTTACAATGAGCAGTTCTTC.

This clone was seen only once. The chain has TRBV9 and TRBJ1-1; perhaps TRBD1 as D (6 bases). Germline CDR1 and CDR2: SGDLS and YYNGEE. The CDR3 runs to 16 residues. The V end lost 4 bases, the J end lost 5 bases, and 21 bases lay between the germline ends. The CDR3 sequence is CASSPPWARTGTEAFF. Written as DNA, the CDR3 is TGTGCCAGCAGCCCTCCGTGGGCCAGAACAGGGACTGAAGCTTTCTTT. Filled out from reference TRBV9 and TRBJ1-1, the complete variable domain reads DSGVTQTPKHLITATGQRVTLRCSPRSGDLSVYWYQQSLDQGLQFLIQYYNGEERAKGNILERFSAQQFPDLHSELNLSSLELGDSALYFCASSPPWARTGTEAFFGQGTRLTVV.

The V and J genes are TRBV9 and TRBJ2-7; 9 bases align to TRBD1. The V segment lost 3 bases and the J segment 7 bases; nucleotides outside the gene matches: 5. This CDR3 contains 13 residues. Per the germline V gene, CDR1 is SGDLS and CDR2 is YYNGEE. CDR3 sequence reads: CASSEWTGDEQYF. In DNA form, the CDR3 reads TGTGCCAGCAGCGAGTGGACAGGGGATGAGCAGTACTTC.

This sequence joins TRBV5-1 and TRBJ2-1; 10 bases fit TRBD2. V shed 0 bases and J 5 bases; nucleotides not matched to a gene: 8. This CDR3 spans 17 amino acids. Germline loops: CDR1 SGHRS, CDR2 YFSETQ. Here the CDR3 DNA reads TGCGCCAGCAGCTTGGGGGCTAGCGGGGGCAGGCACAATGAGCAGTTCTTC. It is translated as CASSLGASGGRHNEQFF.

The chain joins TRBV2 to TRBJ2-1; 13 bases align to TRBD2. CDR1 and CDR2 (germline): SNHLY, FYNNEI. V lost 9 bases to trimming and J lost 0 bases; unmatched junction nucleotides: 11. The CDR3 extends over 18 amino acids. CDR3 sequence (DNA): TGTGCCAGGCCCCTCACTAGCGGGAGGGGAAGCTCCTACAATGAGCAGTTCTTC. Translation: CARPLTSGRGSSYNEQFF.

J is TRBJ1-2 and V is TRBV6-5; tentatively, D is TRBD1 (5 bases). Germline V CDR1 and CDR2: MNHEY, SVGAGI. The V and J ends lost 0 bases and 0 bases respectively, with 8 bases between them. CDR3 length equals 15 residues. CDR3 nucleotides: TGTGCCAGCAGTTACTCGGCAGGGACTAACTATGGCTACACCTTC. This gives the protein CASSYSAGTNYGYTF.

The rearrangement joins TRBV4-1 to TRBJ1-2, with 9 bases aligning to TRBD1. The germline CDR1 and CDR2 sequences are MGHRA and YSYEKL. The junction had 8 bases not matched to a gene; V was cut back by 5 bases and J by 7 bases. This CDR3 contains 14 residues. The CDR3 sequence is CASSLRTGASGYTF. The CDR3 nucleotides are TGCGCCAGCAGCTTAAGGACAGGGGCTAGTGGCTACACCTTC.

In DNA form, the CDR3 reads TGTGCCACCAGCAGAGTCGGGGTAACCGATACGCAGTATTTT. Translation: CATSRVGVTDTQYF. The chain has TRBV15 and TRBJ2-3, with D perhaps TRBD2 (5 bases). The CDR3 contains 14 residues. The V and J ends lost 1 base and 6 bases respectively, with 11 bases between them. CDR1 is LNHNV and CDR2 is YYDKDF in the germline V gene (reference sequence).

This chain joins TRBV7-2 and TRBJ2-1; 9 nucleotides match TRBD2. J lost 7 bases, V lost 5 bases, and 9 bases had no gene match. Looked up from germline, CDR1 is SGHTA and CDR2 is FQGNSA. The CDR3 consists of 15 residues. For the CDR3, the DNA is TGTGCCAGCAGCCTTAGCGGGAGCACAGGAAATGAGCAGTTCTTC. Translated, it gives CASSLSGSTGNEQFF.

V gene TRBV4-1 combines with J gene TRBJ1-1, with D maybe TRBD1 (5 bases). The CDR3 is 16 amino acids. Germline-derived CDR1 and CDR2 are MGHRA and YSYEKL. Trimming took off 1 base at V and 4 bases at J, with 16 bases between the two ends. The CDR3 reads CASSQARAGHGTEAFF. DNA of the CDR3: TGCGCCAGCAGCCAAGCCCGAGCAGGGCACGGCACTGAAGCTTTCTTT.

The CDR3 protein is CASSLSGQATNEKLFF. In nucleotides, the CDR3 is TGTGCCAGCAGCCTGAGCGGACAGGCAACTAATGAAAAACTGTTTTTT. The V gene is TRBV6-6, the J gene TRBJ1-4; 7 bases line up with TRBD1. Per germline, CDR1 MNHNY and CDR2 SVGAGI (reference sequence). This CDR3 has 16 residues. With V trimmed by 6 bases and J by 0 bases, 7 bases remained unmatched.

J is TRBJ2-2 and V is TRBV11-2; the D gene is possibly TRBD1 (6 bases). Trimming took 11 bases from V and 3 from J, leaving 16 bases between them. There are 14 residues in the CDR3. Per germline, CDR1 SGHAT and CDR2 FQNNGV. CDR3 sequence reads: CADTGNGDTGELFF. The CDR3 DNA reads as TGTGCCGATACAGGGAACGGGGACACCGGGGAGCTGTTTTTT.

The CDR3 protein is CASRLPGQGWPAFF. The CDR3 bases are TGTGCCAGCCGTCTTCCGGGACAGGGATGGCCGGCTTTCTTT. The chain has TRBV11-1 and TRBJ1-1; 9 bases match TRBD1. Germline V gene sequence: CDR1 SGHAT, CDR2 FQDESV (reference sequence). The CDR3 sequence is 14 residues long. Trimming removed 8 bases from V and 11 bases from J; junction bases left unmatched: 15.